This T cell receptor (beta chain) was sequenced for a study of blood T cell repertoires in COVID-19. Background on the study: COVID-19 samples collected from the United States, Italy and Spain covered acute and convalescent phases. Nucleic acid was either cDNA or gDNA, and it came from T cells, B-cell-depleted T cells, or PBMCs.

Germline lookup yields CDR1 SGHDT and CDR2 YYEEEE. The CDR3 length is 15 residues. The V gene lost 4 bases and the J gene lost 3 bases, with 11 bases spanning the gap. In the original workflow: How many nucleated cells were present was estimated from reference gene primer amplification. Only in-frame clones appear in the TCRdb table, and some are missing; sequencing was by immunoSEQ multiplex PCR. V and J calls and clone size come straight from that table; D and trimming were deduced from the DNA. The sample has 50,000 to 70,000 clones, about 89% seen once. This clonotype was obtained from a man aged 55 to 70 with active or convalescent COVID-19. The rearrangement joins TRBV5-6 to TRBJ1-6; D is possibly TRBD1 (6 bases). The sequenced sample consisted of peripheral blood. CDR3: CASSPRDNYNSPLHF. The CDR3 region has the DNA TGTGCCAGCAGCCCCCGGGACAACTATAATTCACCCCTCCACTTT. Drawing the rest from reference TRBV5-6 and TRBJ1-6, the complete variable domain is DAGVTQSPTHLIKTRGQQVTLRCSPKSGHDTVSWYQQALGQGPQFIFQYYEEEERQRGNFPDRFSGHQFPNYSSELNVNALLLGDSALYLCASSPRDNYNSPLHFGNGTRLTVT.